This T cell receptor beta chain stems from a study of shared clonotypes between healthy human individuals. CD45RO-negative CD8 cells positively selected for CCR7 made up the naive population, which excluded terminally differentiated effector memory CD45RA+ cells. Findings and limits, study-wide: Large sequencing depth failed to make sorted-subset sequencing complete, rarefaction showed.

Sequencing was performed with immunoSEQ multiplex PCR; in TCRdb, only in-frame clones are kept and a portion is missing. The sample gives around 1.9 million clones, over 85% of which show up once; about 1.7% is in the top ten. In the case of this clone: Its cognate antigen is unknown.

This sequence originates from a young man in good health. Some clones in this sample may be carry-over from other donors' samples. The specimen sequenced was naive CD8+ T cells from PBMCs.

The CDR3 DNA follows: TGTGCCACCAGCAGAAGGCCCGATAGCTTCTCCTACGAGCAGTACTTC. It encodes CATSRRPDSFSYEQYF. The J gene is TRBJ2-7, the V gene TRBV15; D unresolved. V dropped 2 bases and J dropped 0 bases, with 14 bases sitting between them. The CDR3 has 16 residues. Germline V gene sequence: CDR1 LNHNV, CDR2 YYDKDF (reference sequence).